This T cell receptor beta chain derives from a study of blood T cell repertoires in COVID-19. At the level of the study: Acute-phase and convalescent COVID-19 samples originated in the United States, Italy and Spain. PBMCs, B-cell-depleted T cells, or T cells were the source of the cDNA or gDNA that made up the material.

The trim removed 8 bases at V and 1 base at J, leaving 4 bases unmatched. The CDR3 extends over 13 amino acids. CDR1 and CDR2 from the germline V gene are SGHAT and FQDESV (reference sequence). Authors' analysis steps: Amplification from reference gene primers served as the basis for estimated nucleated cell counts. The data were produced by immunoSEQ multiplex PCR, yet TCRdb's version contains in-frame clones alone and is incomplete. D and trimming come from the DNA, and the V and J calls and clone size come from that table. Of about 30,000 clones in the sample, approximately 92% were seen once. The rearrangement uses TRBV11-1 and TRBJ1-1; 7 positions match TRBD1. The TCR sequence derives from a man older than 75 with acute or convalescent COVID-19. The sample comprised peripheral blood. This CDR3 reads CASARDRNTEAFF. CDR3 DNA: TGTGCCAGCGCAAGGGACAGGAACACTGAAGCTTTCTTT.